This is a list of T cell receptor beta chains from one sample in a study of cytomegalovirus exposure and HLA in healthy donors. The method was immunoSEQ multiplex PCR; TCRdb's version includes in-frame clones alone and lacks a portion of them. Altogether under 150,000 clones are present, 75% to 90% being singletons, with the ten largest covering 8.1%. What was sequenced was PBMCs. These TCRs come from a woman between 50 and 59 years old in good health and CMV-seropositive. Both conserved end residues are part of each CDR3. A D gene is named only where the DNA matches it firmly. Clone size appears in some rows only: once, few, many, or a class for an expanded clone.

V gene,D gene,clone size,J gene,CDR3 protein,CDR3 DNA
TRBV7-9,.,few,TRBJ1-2,CASSTRGGKYGYTF,TGTGCCAGCAGCACACGGGGGGGCAAGTATGGCTACACCTTC
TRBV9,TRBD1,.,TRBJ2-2,CASSERQGVTGELFF,TGTGCCAGCAGCGAACGACAGGGTGTCACCGGGGAGCTGTTTTTT
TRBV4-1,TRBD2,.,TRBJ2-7,CASSQEPSGGTYEQYF,TGCGCCAGCAGCCAAGAACCTAGCGGGGGGACCTACGAGCAGTACTTC
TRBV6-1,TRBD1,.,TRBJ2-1,CASRAGTGLSNEQFF,TGTGCCAGCAGGGCGGGGACAGGACTGAGCAATGAGCAGTTCTTC
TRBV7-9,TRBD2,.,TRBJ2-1,CASSLGIVTSGAYNEQFF,TGTGCCAGCAGCTTAGGGATCGTAACTAGCGGAGCCTACAATGAGCAGTTCTTC
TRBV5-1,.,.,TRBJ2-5,CASSPLTGLGEQYF,TGCGCCAGCAGCCCGTTGACAGGCCTGGGGGAGCAGTACTTC
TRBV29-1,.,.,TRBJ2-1,CNVGSPSYNEQFF,TGCAACGTGGGGAGCCCCTCCTACAATGAGCAGTTCTTC
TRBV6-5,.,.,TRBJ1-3,CASRRGYSGNTIYF,TGTGCCAGCAGGAGGGGGTACTCTGGAAACACCATATATTTT
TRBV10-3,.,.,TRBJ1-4,CAISESFGLAEKLFF,TGTGCCATCAGTGAGTCGTTTGGACTGGCTGAAAAACTGTTTTTT
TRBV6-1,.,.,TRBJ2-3,CASSERGTQYF,TGTGCCAGCAGTGAGCGGGGCACGCAGTATTTT
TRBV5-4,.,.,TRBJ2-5,CASSLGAVQETQYF,TGTGCCAGCAGCTTGGGCGCGGTACAAGAGACCCAGTACTTC
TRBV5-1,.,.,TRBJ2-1,CASYDSLSSYNEQFF,TGCGCCAGCTACGACTCGCTTAGCTCCTACAATGAGCAGTTCTTC
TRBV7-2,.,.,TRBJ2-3,CASSLVATLHDTQYF,TGTGCCAGCAGCTTAGTTGCGACTCTCCATGATACGCAGTATTTT
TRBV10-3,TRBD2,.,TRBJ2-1,CAISESGLARQFF,TGTGCCATCAGTGAGTCTGGACTAGCGAGGCAGTTCTTC
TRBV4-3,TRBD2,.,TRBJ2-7,CASSQDGGDWSYEQYF,TGCGCCAGCAGCCAAGATGGGGGGGACTGGTCCTACGAGCAGTACTTC
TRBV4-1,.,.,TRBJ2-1,CASSRFLGGQYNEQFF,TGCGCCAGCAGCCGTTTTTTGGGGGGTCAGTACAATGAGCAGTTCTTC